Listed below are T cell receptor beta chains from one sample, sequenced in a study of blood T cell repertoires in COVID-19. Sequencing was performed with immunoSEQ multiplex PCR; in TCRdb, only in-frame clones are kept and a portion is missing. The table lists about 17,000 clones, more than 75% of them singletons, with roughly 4.7% in the top ten. Sequences were obtained from peripheral blood. Receptors were obtained from a man in his fifties or sixties with active COVID-19. Both conserved end residues are part of each CDR3. A D gene is named only where the DNA matches it firmly. For some rows the clone size is stated as once, few or many, or as a class when expanded; others skip it.

TRBV12-3/TRBV12-4	once	TRBD1	TRBJ1-1	TGTGCCAGCTGGGACAGGGGGGACACTGAAGCTTTCTTT	CASWDRGDTEAFF
TRBV10-2	.	.	TRBJ1-3	TGCGCCAGCAGCGGTTCTGTAGGAAACACCATATATTTT	CASSGSVGNTIYF
TRBV11-2	.	TRBD2	TRBJ2-2	TGTGCCAGCAGCTTCGGGACTAGCGGAAGAACGACCGGGGAGCTGTTTTTT	CASSFGTSGRTTGELFF
TRBV10-3	.	TRBD1	TRBJ2-3	TGTGCCATCAACGGACAGGGTAGGGCAGATACGCAGTATTTT	CAINGQGRADTQYF
TRBV7-2	.	.	TRBJ1-2	TGTGCCAGCAGCTTAGGGCAGGGGACGTCTAACTATGGCTACACCTTC	CASSLGQGTSNYGYTF
TRBV19	.	.	TRBJ2-3	TGTGCCAGTAGTATAAGGCAGGGGCGGGCAGATACGCAGTATTTT	CASSIRQGRADTQYF
TRBV5-1	.	TRBD2	TRBJ2-2	TGCGCCAGCAGCTTGGTAGCGGGGGGGCCGGACACCGGGGAGCTGTTTTTT	CASSLVAGGPDTGELFF
TRBV19	.	TRBD2	TRBJ2-3	TGTGCCAGTAGTCCCCGGACTAGCGGGAGCACAGATACGCAGTATTTT	CASSPRTSGSTDTQYF
TRBV28	.	TRBD1	TRBJ1-2	TGTGCCAGCAGTTTATCCCTCAGGGACAGGGGAAGTAACTATGGCTACACCTTC	CASSLSLRDRGSNYGYTF
TRBV5-1	.	.	TRBJ2-1	TGCGCCAGCAGCCCCAGGCCCTGGGTCCGGGGAGCCTACAATGAGCAGTTCTTC	CASSPRPWVRGAYNEQFF
TRBV10-3	.	TRBD1	TRBJ2-6	TGTGCCATCAGAGGGACAGTGAGCGCGTCTGGGGCCAACGTCCTGACTTTC	CAIRGTVSASGANVLTF
TRBV5-1	.	TRBD2	TRBJ2-5	TGCGCCAGCAGCTTGGGGGCGGGAGGCTATGAGACCCAGTACTTC	CASSLGAGGYETQYF
TRBV4-2	.	TRBD1	TRBJ2-5	TGTGCCAGCAGCAAAGAGGGACAGGGTGCAGAGACCCAGTACTTC	CASSKEGQGAETQYF
TRBV5-8	.	TRBD1	TRBJ2-7	TGTGCCAGCAGCACCCGGACAGGTCTATACGAGCAGTACTTC	CASSTRTGLYEQYF
TRBV3-1/TRBV3-2	.	TRBD1	TRBJ2-6	TGTGCCACATTGGGAAGAGACAGGGGGCGGGTAGGGGCCAACGTCCTGACTTTC	CATLGRDRGRVGANVLTF
TRBV18	.	TRBD1	TRBJ1-3	TGTGCCAGCTCACCGGGACAGGGCTCTGGAAACACCATATATTTT	CASSPGQGSGNTIYF
TRBV29-1	.	.	TRBJ2-5	TGCAGCGTGGAAACAGGTGTCCAAGAGACCCAGTACTTC	CSVETGVQETQYF
TRBV7-9	.	.	TRBJ2-2	TGTGCCAGCAGCTTACTAGGACAGACCAACACCGGGGAGCTGTTTTTT	CASSLLGQTNTGELFF
TRBV5-4	.	TRBD2	TRBJ2-3	TGTGCCAGCAGCTTTTCTAGCGGGGGGGGATTAGATACGCAGTATTTT	CASSFSSGGGLDTQYF
TRBV18	.	.	TRBJ2-6	TGTGCCAGCTTACAGGGCCACTCTGGGGCCAACGTCCTGACTTTC	CASLQGHSGANVLTF
TRBV9	.	.	TRBJ1-3	TGTGCCAGCAGCGCACAGGGTCCTGGAAACACCATATATTTT	CASSAQGPGNTIYF
TRBV7-9	.	.	TRBJ1-3	TGTGCCAGCAGCTTAGGGGCAGGGAGAAACACCATATATTTT	CASSLGAGRNTIYF
TRBV11-1	.	TRBD2	TRBJ2-7	TGTGCCAGCAGCTTAACCCCCAGCGGGGGGTTATACGAGCAGTACTTC	CASSLTPSGGLYEQYF
TRBV5-4	.	.	TRBJ2-2	TGTGCCAGCAGCTCTGGGGCCGCCGGGGAGCTGTTTTTT	CASSSGAAGELFF
TRBV2	.	TRBD2	TRBJ2-3	TGTGCCCTCCTAAGAAAACCTAGCGGAGGGGTGGATACGCAGTATTTT	CALLRKPSGGVDTQYF
TRBV6-6	.	.	TRBJ1-1	TGTGCCAGCAGTTACGCCACAGCGAACACTGAAGCTTTCTTT	CASSYATANTEAFF
TRBV6-1	.	TRBD1	TRBJ1-3	TGTGCCAGCAGTGATGACAGGGCTGGAAACACCATATATTTT	CASSDDRAGNTIYF
TRBV6-4	.	.	TRBJ2-1	TGTGCCAGCAGTGTGGAAGGAGGTGAGCAGTTCTTC	CASSVEGGEQFF
TRBV18	.	.	TRBJ2-3	TGTGCCAGCTCACCGGCCGAGGCTGATACGCAGTATTTT	CASSPAEADTQYF
TRBV28	.	TRBD1	TRBJ1-4	TGTGCCAGCAGCCCAGGGGGCTCTAATGAAAAACTGTTTTTT	CASSPGGSNEKLFF
TRBV5-4	.	.	TRBJ1-5	TGTGCCAGCAGCTCTCAGGGGCTCGGCCAGCCCCAGCATTTT	CASSSQGLGQPQHF
TRBV18	.	TRBD1	TRBJ2-5	TGTGCCAGCTCACCTACGGGACAGGGGGACGAGACCCAGTACTTC	CASSPTGQGDETQYF
TRBV4-1	.	.	TRBJ1-6	TGCGCCAGCAGCCAGGATCCGGGTCTTAATTCACCCCTCCACTTT	CASSQDPGLNSPLHF
TRBV6-1	once	.	TRBJ2-5	TGTGCCAGCAGTGAAGACTTACAAGAGACCCAGTACTTC	CASSEDLQETQYF
TRBV5-5	.	TRBD1	TRBJ1-3	TGTGCCAGCAGCTTGGCCCGGACAGGGACTGGAAACACCATATATTTT	CASSLARTGTGNTIYF
TRBV7-9	few	.	TRBJ1-2	TGTGCCAGCAGCTTACCCCAGACACTTCACGGCTACACCTTC	CASSLPQTLHGYTF
TRBV10-3	.	TRBD2	TRBJ2-1	TGTGCCATCAGTGAGTCGAAAGTTGGACGGACTAGCGGGGGGGCGGGCAATGAGCAGTTCTTC	CAISESKVGRTSGGAGNEQFF
TRBV19	.	TRBD2	TRBJ2-4	TGTGCCATCCCATGCGGGGGGCGATTACCCTTAGCCAAAAACATTCAGTACTTC	CAIPCGGRLPLAKNIQYF
TRBV18	.	TRBD1	TRBJ2-2	TGTGCCAGCTCACCACGGACAGGGACCGGGGAGCTGTTTTTT	CASSPRTGTGELFF
TRBV27	.	TRBD2	TRBJ2-1	TGTGCCAGCAGTTTCCGGACTAGAAACAATGAGCAGTTCTTC	CASSFRTRNNEQFF
TRBV5-6	.	TRBD1	TRBJ2-5	TGTGCCAGCAGCTTGTCTTCGGGACAGGGTACGGAGACCCAGTACTTC	CASSLSSGQGTETQYF
TRBV5-4	.	TRBD1	TRBJ1-1	TGTGCCAGCAGCCGCCGTGAGACAGGGGGGTTTTTAGCTTTCTTT	CASSRRETGGFLAFF
TRBV5-1	.	TRBD1	TRBJ2-2	TGCGCCAGCAGCTCGACAGGGGGTTCGGCCGGGGAGCTGTTTTTT	CASSSTGGSAGELFF
TRBV9	.	TRBD1	TRBJ1-1	TGTGCCAGCAGCGTAGAAACAGGACAGGGTACTGAAGCTTTCTTT	CASSVETGQGTEAFF
TRBV3-1/TRBV3-2	.	TRBD2	TRBJ2-3	TGTGCCAGCAGAAGAGCGGGGGGCACAGATACGCAGTATTTT	CASRRAGGTDTQYF
TRBV28	.	.	TRBJ1-1	TGTGCCAGCAGCCCCCCGGTAAACACTGAAGCTTTCTTT	CASSPPVNTEAFF
TRBV5-1	.	TRBD2	TRBJ2-3	TGCGCCAGCAGCTTGGGCCCAGCGGGGGCTTTAACAGATACGCAGTATTTT	CASSLGPAGALTDTQYF
TRBV3-1/TRBV3-2	.	.	TRBJ2-5	TGTGCCAGCAGCCGTCCCGGGGGACGACAAGAGACCCAGTACTTC	CASSRPGGRQETQYF